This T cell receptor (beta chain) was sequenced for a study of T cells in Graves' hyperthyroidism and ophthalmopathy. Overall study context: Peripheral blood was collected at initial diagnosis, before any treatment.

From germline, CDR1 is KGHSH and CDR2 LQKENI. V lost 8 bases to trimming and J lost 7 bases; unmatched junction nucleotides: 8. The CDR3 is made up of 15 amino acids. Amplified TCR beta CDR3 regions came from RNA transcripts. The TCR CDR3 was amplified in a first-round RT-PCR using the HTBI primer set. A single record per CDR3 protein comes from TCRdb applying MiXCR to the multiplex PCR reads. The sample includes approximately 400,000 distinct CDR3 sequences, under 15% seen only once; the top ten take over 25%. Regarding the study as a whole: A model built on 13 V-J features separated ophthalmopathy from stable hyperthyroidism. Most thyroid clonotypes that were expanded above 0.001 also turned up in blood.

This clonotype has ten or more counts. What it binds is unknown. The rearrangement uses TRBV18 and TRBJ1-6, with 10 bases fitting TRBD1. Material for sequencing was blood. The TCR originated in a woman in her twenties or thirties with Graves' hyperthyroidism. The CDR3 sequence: CASSPGTGENSPLHF. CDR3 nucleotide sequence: TGTGCCAGCAGCCCCGGGACAGGGGAAAATTCACCCCTCCACTTT.